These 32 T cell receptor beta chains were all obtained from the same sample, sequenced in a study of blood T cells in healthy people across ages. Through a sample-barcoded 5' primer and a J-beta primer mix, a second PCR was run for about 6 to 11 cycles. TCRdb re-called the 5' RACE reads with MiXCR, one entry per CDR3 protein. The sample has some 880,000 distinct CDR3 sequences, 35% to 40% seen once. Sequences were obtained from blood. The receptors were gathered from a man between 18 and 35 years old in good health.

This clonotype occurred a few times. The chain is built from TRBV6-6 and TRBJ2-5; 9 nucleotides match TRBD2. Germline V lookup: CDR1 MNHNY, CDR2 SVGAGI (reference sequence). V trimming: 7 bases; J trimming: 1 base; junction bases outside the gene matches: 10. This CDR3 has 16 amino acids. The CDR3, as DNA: TGTGCCAGCACTGAGGGACTAGCTCTCCCCCAAGAGACCCAGTACTTC. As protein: CASTEGLALPQETQYF.

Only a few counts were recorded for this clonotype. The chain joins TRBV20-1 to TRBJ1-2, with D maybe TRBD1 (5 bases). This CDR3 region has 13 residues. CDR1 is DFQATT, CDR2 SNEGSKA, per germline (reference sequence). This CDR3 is CSLGVGKAYGYTF. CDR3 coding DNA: TGCAGCCTGGGGGTGGGGAAGGCCTATGGCTACACCTTC.

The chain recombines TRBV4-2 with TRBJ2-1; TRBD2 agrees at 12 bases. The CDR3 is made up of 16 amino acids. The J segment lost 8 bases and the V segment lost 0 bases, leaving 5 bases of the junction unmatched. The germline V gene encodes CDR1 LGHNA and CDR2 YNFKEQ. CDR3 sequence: CASSQDPSGGADEQFF. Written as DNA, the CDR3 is TGTGCCAGCAGCCAAGACCCTAGCGGGGGGGCAGATGAGCAGTTCTTC.

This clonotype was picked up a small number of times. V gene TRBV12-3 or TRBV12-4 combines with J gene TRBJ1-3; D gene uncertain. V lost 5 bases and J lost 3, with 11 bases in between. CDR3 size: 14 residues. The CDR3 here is CASSETWSGNTIYF. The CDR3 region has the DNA TGTGCCAGCAGTGAGACATGGAGTGGAAACACCATATATTTT.

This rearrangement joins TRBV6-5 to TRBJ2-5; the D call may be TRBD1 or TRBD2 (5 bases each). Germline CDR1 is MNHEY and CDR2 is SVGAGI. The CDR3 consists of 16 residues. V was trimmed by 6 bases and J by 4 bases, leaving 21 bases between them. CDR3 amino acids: CASRPRKGDRLETQYF. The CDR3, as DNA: TGTGCCAGCAGACCTCGGAAAGGGGACCGTTTAGAGACCCAGTACTTC.

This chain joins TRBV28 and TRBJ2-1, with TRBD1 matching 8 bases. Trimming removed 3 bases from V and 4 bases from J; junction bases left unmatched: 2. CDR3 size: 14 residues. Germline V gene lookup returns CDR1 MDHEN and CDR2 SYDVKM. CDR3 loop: CASSFWTGYNEQFF. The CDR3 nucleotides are TGTGCCAGCAGTTTCTGGACAGGGTACAATGAGCAGTTCTTC.

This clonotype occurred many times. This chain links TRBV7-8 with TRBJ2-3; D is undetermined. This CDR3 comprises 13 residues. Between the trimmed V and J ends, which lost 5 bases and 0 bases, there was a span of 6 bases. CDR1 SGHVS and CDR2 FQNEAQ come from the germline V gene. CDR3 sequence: CASSVTSTDTQYF. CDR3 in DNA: TGTGCCAGCAGCGTGACAAGCACAGATACGCAGTATTTT.

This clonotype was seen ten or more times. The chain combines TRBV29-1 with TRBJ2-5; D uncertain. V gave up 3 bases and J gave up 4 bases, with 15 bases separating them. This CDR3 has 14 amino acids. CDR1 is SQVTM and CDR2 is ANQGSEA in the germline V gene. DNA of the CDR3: TGCAGCGTTGAGGCCAGGTCCATGGTAGAGACCCAGTACTTC. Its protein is CSVEARSMVETQYF.

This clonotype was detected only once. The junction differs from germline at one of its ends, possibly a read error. The CDR3 loop is CSARAFSGGATEAQYF. The DNA of the CDR3 is TGCAGTGCTAGAGCCTTCAGCGGGGGGGCAACAGAGGCCCAGTACTTC. V gene TRBV20-1 combines with J gene TRBJ2-5; 10 bases match TRBD2. Per the germline V gene, CDR1 is DFQATT and CDR2 is SNEGSKA (reference sequence). The CDR3 runs 16 residues.

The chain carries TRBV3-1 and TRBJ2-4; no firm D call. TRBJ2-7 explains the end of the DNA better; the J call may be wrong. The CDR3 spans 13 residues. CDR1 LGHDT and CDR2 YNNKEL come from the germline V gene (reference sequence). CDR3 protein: CASSLTRNHEQYF. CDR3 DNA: TGTGCCAGCAGCCTAACTCGAAACCACGAGCAGTACTTC.

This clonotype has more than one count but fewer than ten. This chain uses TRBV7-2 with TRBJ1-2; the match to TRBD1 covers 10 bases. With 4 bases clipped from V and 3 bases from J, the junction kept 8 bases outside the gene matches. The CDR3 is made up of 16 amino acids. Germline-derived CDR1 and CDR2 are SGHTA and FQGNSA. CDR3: CASSSRQGASYYGYTF. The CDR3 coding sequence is TGTGCCAGCAGCTCCAGACAGGGGGCTTCTTACTATGGCTACACCTTC.

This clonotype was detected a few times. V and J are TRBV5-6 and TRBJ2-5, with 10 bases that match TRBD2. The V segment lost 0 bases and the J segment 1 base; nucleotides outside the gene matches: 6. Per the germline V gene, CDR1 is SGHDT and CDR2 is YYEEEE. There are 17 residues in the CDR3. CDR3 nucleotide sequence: TGTGCCAGCAGCTTGGCCCCCCTAGCGGGGGTCCAAGAGACCCAGTACTTC. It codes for CASSLAPLAGVQETQYF.

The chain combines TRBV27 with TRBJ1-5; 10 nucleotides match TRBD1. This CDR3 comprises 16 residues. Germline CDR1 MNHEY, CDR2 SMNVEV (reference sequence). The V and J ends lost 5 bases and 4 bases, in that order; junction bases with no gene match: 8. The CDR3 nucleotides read TGTGCCAGCAGTCTCTCGACAGGGGGCTTAAATCAGCCCCAGCATTTT. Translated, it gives CASSLSTGGLNQPQHF.

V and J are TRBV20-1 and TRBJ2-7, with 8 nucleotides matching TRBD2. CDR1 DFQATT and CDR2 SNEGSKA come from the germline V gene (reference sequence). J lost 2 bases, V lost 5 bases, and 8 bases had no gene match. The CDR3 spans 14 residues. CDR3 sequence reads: CSAEPGLGTYEQYF. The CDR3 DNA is TGCAGTGCTGAACCGGGACTAGGTACCTACGAGCAGTACTTC.

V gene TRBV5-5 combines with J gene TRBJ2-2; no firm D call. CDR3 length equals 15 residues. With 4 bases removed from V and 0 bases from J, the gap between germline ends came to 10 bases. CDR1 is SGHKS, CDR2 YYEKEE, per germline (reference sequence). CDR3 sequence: CASSPSPTNTGELFF. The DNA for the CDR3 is TGTGCCAGCAGCCCCTCCCCTACGAACACCGGGGAGCTGTTTTTT. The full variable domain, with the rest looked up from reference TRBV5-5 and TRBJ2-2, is DAGVTQSPTHLIKTRGQQVTLRCSPISGHKSVSWYQQVLGQGPQFIFQYYEKEERGRGNFPDRFSARQFPNYSSELNVNALLLGDSALYLCASSPSPTNTGELFFGEGSRLTVL.

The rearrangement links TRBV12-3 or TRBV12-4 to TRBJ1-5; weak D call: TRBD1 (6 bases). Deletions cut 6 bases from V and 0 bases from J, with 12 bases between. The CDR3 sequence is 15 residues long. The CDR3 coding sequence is TGTGCCAGCAGCAGGGGACGGCATAGCAATCAGCCCCAGCATTTT. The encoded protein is CASSRGRHSNQPQHF.

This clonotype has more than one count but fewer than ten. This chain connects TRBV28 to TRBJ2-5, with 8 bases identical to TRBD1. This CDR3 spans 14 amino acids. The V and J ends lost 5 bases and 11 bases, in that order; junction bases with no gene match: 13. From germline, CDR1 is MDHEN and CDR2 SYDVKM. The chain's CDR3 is CASSLSSTGGEQYF. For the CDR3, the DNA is TGTGCCAGCAGTCTATCCTCCACAGGGGGTGAGCAGTACTTC.

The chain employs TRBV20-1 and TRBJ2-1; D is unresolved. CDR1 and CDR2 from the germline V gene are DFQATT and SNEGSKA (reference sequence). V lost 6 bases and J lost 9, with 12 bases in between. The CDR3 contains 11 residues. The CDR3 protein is CSAQTRSEQFF. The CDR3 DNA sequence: TGCAGTGCCCAAACCCGGAGTGAGCAGTTCTTC.

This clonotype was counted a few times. CDR3 DNA sequence: TGTGCCAGCATTGGAGGGCAGGGGCAAGATACGCAGTATTTT. As protein: CASIGGQGQDTQYF. The gene calls are TRBV7-9 and TRBJ2-3; D tentatively reads TRBD1 or TRBD2 (6 bases each). V was trimmed by 7 bases and J by 5 bases, leaving 16 bases between them. The CDR3 length is 14 residues. Germline V gives CDR1 SEHNR, CDR2 FQNEAQ (reference sequence).

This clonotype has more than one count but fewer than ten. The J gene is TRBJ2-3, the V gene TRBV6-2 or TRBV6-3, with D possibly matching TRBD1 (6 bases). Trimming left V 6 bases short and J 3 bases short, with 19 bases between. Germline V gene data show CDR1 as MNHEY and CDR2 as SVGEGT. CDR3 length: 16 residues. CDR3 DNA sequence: TGTGCCAGCAGAAAGGTGAGGGGGAAATCAACAGATACGCAGTATTTT. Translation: CASRKVRGKSTDTQYF.

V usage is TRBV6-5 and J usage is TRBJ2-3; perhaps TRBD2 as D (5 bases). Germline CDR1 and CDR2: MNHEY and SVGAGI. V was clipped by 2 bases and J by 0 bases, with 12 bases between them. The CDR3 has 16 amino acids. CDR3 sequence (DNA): TGTGCCAGCAGTTACGGTGGCGGGCGGAGCACAGATACGCAGTATTTT. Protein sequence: CASSYGGGRSTDTQYF.

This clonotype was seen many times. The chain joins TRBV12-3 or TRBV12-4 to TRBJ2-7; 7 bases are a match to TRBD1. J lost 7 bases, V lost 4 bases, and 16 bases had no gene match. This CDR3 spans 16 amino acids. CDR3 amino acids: CASSSPSLGGQGEQYF. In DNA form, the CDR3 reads TGTGCCAGCAGTTCACCGTCCCTAGGGGGCCAAGGAGAGCAGTACTTC.

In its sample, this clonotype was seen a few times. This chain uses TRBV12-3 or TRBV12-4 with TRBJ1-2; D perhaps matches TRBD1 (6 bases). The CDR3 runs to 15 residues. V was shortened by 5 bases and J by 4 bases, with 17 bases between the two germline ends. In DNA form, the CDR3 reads TGTGCCAGCAGTCCGTCCCTCAGGGGAGGCTATGGCTACACCTTC. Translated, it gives CASSPSLRGGYGYTF.

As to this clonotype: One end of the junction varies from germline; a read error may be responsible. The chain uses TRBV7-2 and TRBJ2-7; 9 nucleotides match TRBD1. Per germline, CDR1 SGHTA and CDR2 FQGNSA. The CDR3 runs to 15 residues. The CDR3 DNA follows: TGTGCCAGCAGCCGCCCGGACAGGGGCTCCCACGAGCAGTACTTC. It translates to CASSRPDRGSHEQYF.

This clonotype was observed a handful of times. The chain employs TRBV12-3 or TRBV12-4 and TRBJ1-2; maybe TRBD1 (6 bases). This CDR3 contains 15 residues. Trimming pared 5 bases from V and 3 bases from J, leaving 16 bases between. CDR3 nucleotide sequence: TGTGCCAGCAGTGCGGACCCCGGGACACACTATGGCTACACCTTC. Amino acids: CASSADPGTHYGYTF.

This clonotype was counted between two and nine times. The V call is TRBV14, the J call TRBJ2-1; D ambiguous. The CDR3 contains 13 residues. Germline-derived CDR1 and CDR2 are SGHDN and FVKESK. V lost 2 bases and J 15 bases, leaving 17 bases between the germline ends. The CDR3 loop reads CASSQRRSLDWFF. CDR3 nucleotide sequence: TGTGCCAGCAGCCAACGACGGAGCTTAGATTGGTTCTTC.

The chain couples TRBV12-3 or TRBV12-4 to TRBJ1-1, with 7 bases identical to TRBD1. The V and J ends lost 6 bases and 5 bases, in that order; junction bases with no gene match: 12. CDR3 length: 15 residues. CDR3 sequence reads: CASRLLLEDRTEAFF. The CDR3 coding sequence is TGTGCCAGCAGGCTACTCCTAGAGGACAGGACTGAAGCTTTCTTT.

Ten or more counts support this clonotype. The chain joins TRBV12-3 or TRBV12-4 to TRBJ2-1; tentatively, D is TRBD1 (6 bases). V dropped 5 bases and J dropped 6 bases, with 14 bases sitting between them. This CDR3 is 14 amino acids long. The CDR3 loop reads CASSLLSDSNEQFF. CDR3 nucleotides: TGTGCCAGCAGTCTACTCTCGGACAGCAATGAGCAGTTCTTC.

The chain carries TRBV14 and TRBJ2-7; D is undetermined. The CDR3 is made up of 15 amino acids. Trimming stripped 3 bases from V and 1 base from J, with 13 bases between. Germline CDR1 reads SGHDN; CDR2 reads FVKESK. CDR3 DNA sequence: TGTGCCAGCAGCCATGGACCGACGATGTCCTACGAGCAGTACTTC. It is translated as CASSHGPTMSYEQYF.

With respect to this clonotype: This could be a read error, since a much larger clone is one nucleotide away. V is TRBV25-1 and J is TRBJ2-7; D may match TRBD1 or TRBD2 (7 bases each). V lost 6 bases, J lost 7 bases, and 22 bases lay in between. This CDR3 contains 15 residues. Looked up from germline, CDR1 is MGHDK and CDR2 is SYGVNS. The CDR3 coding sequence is TGTGCCAGCAGACCAGCGGGACAGCGCTACAATGAGCAGTACTTC. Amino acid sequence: CASRPAGQRYNEQYF.

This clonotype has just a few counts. CDR3: CASSQVSSNQPQHF. CDR3 sequence (DNA): TGTGCCAGCAGCCAAGTCAGCAGCAATCAGCCCCAGCATTTT. The chain carries TRBV3-1 and TRBJ1-5; unclear D gene. V was cut by 1 base and J by 1 base, with 5 bases left in between. The CDR3 is 14 amino acids. Germline assignment: CDR1 LGHDT and CDR2 YNNKEL (reference sequence).

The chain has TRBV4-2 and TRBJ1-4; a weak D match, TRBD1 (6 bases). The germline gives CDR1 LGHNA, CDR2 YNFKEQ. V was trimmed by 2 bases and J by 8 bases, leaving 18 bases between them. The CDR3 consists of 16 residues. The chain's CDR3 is CASSQPVGGYKEKLFF. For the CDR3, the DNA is TGTGCCAGCAGCCAACCCGTAGGGGGGTATAAAGAAAAACTGTTTTTT.